Given below is one T cell receptor (beta chain) in context. This PCR relied on a set of 60 Vbeta primers and 13 Jbeta primers. The assay was immunoSEQ multiplex PCR, and TCRdb's table has in-frame clones only and misses some. The profile shows about 160,000 clones, around 76% of them singletons. This entry belongs to a study of cytomegalovirus exposure and HLA in healthy donors. There are 15 residues in the CDR3. V was shortened by 2 bases and J by 3 bases, with 13 bases between the two germline ends. In germline, CDR1 is SGHVS, CDR2 FQNEAQ. The sequencing sample was made of PBMCs. The TCR sequence derives from a man aged 55 to 70 in good health and CMV-seronegative. J is TRBJ1-1 and V is TRBV7-8; possible D gene TRBD1, 5 bases. The DNA for the CDR3 is TGTGCCAGCAGCTTAACTCCAGGGCCCGACACTGAAGCTTTCTTT. Translation: CASSLTPGPDTEAFF.